This TCR beta chain was recovered during a study of T cell responses to AZD1222 COVID-19 vaccine. The overall study: Second-dose intervals of approximately 4 or approximately 12 weeks were pooled. General study results and limits: Just 5 or 6 AZD1222 recipients tested seropositive at baseline. Donors were chiefly white British, with a greater number of females, and clonal diversity was perhaps underestimated.

Of note for this clone: Its antigen is unidentified.

The protocol was immunoSEQ multiplex PCR, while the TCRdb copy is restricted to in-frame clones and leaves out a portion. The sample consists of roughly 190,000 clones, approximately 92% of them appearing once. The V and J ends lost 4 bases and 4 bases respectively, with 10 bases between them. The CDR3 extends over 14 amino acids. The germline V gene has CDR1 LNHDA and CDR2 SQIVND (reference sequence). Specimen: peripheral blood, collected on day 0 of AZD1222 vaccination. V and J are TRBV19 and TRBJ1-4; D is perhaps TRBD1 (6 bases). The source of this sequence is an adult in good health. This CDR3 reads CASSRTGRNEKLFF. The CDR3 DNA follows: TGTGCCAGTAGTAGAACAGGGCGTAATGAAAAACTGTTTTTT.